This TCR beta chain was sequenced for a study of cytotoxic CD8 clonotypes in ibrutinib-treated CLL. The method was immunoSEQ multiplex PCR; TCRdb's version includes in-frame clones alone and lacks a portion of them. The sample shows about 300,000 clones, approximately 79% of them seen only once. Remarks on this clone: What it binds is not known.

Whole-study results and caveats: Public clonotypes, an uncommon group, contracted or remained stable on treatment. T-cell clonality at baseline went above that of age-matched healthy donors and rose and fell with circulating CD8+ T-cell counts.

The germline V gene has CDR1 SGHVS and CDR2 FQNEAQ. Losses at the gene ends were 5 bases for V and 5 bases for J; bases not matched to a gene: 4. The CDR3 covers 14 residues. The sample was PBMCs, taken at disease progression, from a patient treated with ibrutinib. The origin of this receptor is a human donor with chronic lymphocytic leukemia. V usage is TRBV7-8 and J usage is TRBJ2-4; 9 bases match TRBD2. The CDR3 spells CASSPRLAENIQYF. The CDR3 DNA reads TGTGCCAGCAGCCCAAGACTAGCGGAAAACATTCAGTACTTC.